A single sample gave rise to the 9 T cell receptor beta chains below, sequenced in a study of sequential checkpoint blockade in melanoma. The treatment was: randomized to nivolumab then ipilimumab (arm A) or the reverse (arm B). TCRdb keeps only in-frame clones here, not all; method: immunoSEQ multiplex PCR. Among more than 9,000 clones listed, around 75% were seen once. Here the sequenced sample was CD8+ T cells sorted from blood (inferred from file names), taken from a patient given nivolumab and ipilimumab in sequence. Receptors originate from a human donor with melanoma.

The V and J genes are TRBV6-5 and TRBJ1-1; tentatively, D is TRBD1 (5 bases). Trimming stripped 2 bases from V and 5 bases from J, with 9 bases between. CDR3 length: 13 residues. Germline assignment: CDR1 MNHEY and CDR2 SVGAGI. CDR3 loop: CASSYIGATEAFF. The DNA for the CDR3 is TGTGCCAGCAGTTACATTGGGGCGACTGAAGCTTTCTTT.

V is TRBV27 and J is TRBJ1-1; D not certain. Trimming removed 5 bases at V and 3 bases at J, with 7 bases between. The CDR3 has 12 residues. Per the germline V gene, CDR1 is MNHEY and CDR2 is SMNVEV (reference sequence). The CDR3 nucleotides are TGTGCCAGCAGTCACAGTCACACTGAAGCTTTCTTT. This codes for CASSHSHTEAFF.

The V gene is TRBV7-8, the J gene TRBJ1-1; D remains ambiguous. CDR1 is SGHVS and CDR2 is FQNEAQ in the germline V gene. Deletions cut 5 bases from V and 1 base from J, with 8 bases between. CDR3 size: 13 residues. Here the CDR3 reads CASSAQENTEAFF. The CDR3 DNA reads TGTGCCAGCAGCGCGCAGGAGAACACTGAAGCTTTCTTT.

The gene calls are TRBV29-1 and TRBJ1-1, with a possible D match to TRBD1 (5 bases). Trimming removed 4 bases from V and 5 bases from J, with 8 bases in between. The CDR3 runs to 11 residues. Looked up from germline, CDR1 is SQVTM and CDR2 is ANQGSEA. The CDR3 DNA is TGCAGCGTTGCCAGGGAAACTGAAGCTTTCTTT. Translating it yields CSVARETEAFF. The variable domain in full, with the rest retrieved from reference TRBV29-1 and TRBJ1-1, is SAVISQKPSRDICQRGTSLTIQCQVDSQVTMMFWYRQQPGQSLTLIATANQGSEATYESGFVIDKFPISRPNLTFSTLTVSNMSPEDSSIYLCSVARETEAFFGQGTRLTVV.

The chain couples TRBV13 to TRBJ2-1; 7 positions match TRBD1. Losses at the gene ends were 5 bases for V and 1 base for J; bases not matched to a gene: 8. Looked up from germline, CDR1 is PRHDT and CDR2 is FYEKMQ (reference sequence). CDR3 length equals 16 residues. CDR3 residues: CASSGDRDLSYNEQFF. CDR3 sequence (DNA): TGTGCCAGCAGCGGAGACAGGGACCTTTCCTACAATGAGCAGTTCTTC.

This chain joins TRBV27 and TRBJ2-3; TRBD1 is a possible D gene (6 bases). The CDR3 covers 17 residues. CDR1 is MNHEY and CDR2 is SMNVEV in the germline V gene (reference sequence). V lost 5 bases and J lost 2, with 20 bases in between. CDR3 sequence: CASSINRDWVYTDTQYF. For the CDR3, the DNA is TGTGCCAGCAGTATTAACAGGGATTGGGTTTACACAGATACGCAGTATTTT.

The V and J genes are TRBV27 and TRBJ2-2, with 10 bases aligning to TRBD2. Germline V CDR1 and CDR2: MNHEY, SMNVEV (reference sequence). Unmatched junction bases numbered 3, after V lost 4 bases and J lost 4 bases. The CDR3 loop spans 15 amino acids. The CDR3 here is CASSWTSGATGELFF. As DNA, the CDR3 is TGTGCCAGCAGTTGGACTAGCGGAGCCACCGGGGAGCTGTTTTTT.

This chain uses TRBV6-5 with TRBJ1-2; the D gene is possibly TRBD1 (5 bases). Deletions cut 10 bases from V and 6 bases from J, with 18 bases between. The CDR3 contains 13 residues. Germline V CDR1 and CDR2: MNHEY, SVGAGI. In DNA form, the CDR3 reads TGTGCCATCCGGGACTCCCGAAGGAATGGCTACACCTTC. Amino acid sequence: CAIRDSRRNGYTF.

The rearrangement uses TRBV29-1 and TRBJ1-2, with 9 bases identical to TRBD1. CDR3 length: 14 amino acids. After removal of 1 base from V and 2 bases from J, the junction contained 2 bases not matched to a gene. Per germline, CDR1 SQVTM and CDR2 ANQGSEA. The CDR3 DNA reads TGCAGCGTTGAAGTGGGGACAGGGAACTATGGCTACACCTTC. Translating gives CSVEVGTGNYGYTF. The variable domain in full, with the rest retrieved from reference TRBV29-1 and TRBJ1-2, is SAVISQKPSRDICQRGTSLTIQCQVDSQVTMMFWYRQQPGQSLTLIATANQGSEATYESGFVIDKFPISRPNLTFSTLTVSNMSPEDSSIYLCSVEVGTGNYGYTFGSGTRLTVV.